The T cell receptor (beta chain) described here comes from a study of tumor-infiltrating lymphocytes in primary liver carcinoma (dated by TCRdb to between 2016 and 2019). At the level of the whole study: The five patients, three men and two women aged 30 to 69 years, had hepatocellular carcinoma (four) or combined HCC and intrahepatic cholangiocarcinoma (one). Repertoires from technical replicates were highly reproducible, with mean shared-clone rates roughly 0.9 and correlation coefficients above 0.98. Roughly 3.65 to 8 million productive TCRbeta reads were obtained per sample, and no significant difference in read depth was found between tissue types. The study combined TCRbeta repertoire sequencing, expression microarrays and whole-exome sequencing across five regions of each liver tumor, with adjacent normal tissue and blood. Agilent mRNA microarray profiling was performed on the roughly 24 tumor region samples to relate TCRbeta repertoire diversity to the local molecular phenotype. Tumors of the five patients were stage T1-T3 N0M0 with maximum diameters of 4.2 to 10 cm. A total of approximately 35 specimens from 5 patients, comprising some 25 tumor regions, 5 adjacent noncancerous liver tissues and 5 peripheral blood samples, were covered by TCRbeta repertoire sequencing. Points the paper makes about the study in general: Only the TCR beta chain was sequenced, so true repertoire diversity is likely underestimated because unpaired alpha chains were not captured. Consistent with antigen-driven expansion, pairs of tumor regions showed higher repertoire overlap (mean roughly 36%) than either tumor-adjacent pairs (approximately 17%) or tumor-blood pairs (roughly 14%). Bulk unsorted samples precluded comparing CD4+ and CD8+ T cell repertoires. The study included only four or five patients, and the authors note findings should be validated in a larger study. Only about 7-25% of top clones were present in all five regions of a tumor, suggesting spatial heterogeneity of tumor-infiltrating T cells. The top 250 clones accounted for a significantly greater share of the repertoire in tumors than in blood (p = 0.039).

Using a constant-region primer and ProtoScript II reverse transcriptase, TCRbeta-specific cDNA was reverse-transcribed from approximately 500 ng total RNA. TCRbeta libraries were built with three nested multiplex PCR rounds, a slightly modified ARM-PCR procedure. Each of the first two PCR rounds ran for 10 cycles and used multiplex TRBV1-TRBV30 forward primers together with a Cbeta reverse primer. A final 25-cycle PCR with Deep VentR polymerase added sample barcodes and Illumina adapters. Before sequencing, amplicons of 200-500 bp were gel-purified using a QIAquick gel extraction kit. An Illumina HiSeq 2500 was used to sequence the TCRbeta amplicons with 250-bp paired-end reads. The authors' pipeline ran thus. Reads were quality-trimmed with Trimmomatic v0.33, and paired reads were merged with FLASH v1.2.11 to recover full CDR3 sequences. MiGEC v1.2.1b assigned V, D and J germline segments to the rearranged TCRbeta sequences. Clonotype statistics, along with Shannon-Wiener diversity indices, were calculated using VDJtools v1.0.0. Except for diversity analysis, only the 250 most abundant clonotypes of each sample were used in subsequent analyses to reduce sampling bias. TCRdb handled the public reads itself, with Q25 trimming in fastp and clone calling in MiXCR, and kept productive beta chains. Each CDR3 protein gets just one entry, which takes the most common genes and DNA from the rows behind it. The V and J calls, along with clone size, are taken from TCRdb and not from the paper's own processing. The sample data list around 50,000 distinct CDR3 sequences, and over 65% of these were observed just once. About a quarter of the sample belongs to the ten largest clones.

This clonotype was seen more than once but under ten times. What this receptor recognizes is not known. It has no much larger one-base neighbor in the sample; base qualities were not kept. Per the germline V gene, SQVTM is the CDR1 and ANQGSEA is the CDR2. The germline V and J ends show losses of 2 bases and 6 bases respectively, and no gene match explains 11 bases of the junction. Spanning cysteine to phenylalanine, the CDR3 consists of 16 amino acids. CDR3 DNA is the only sequence kept; it has 48 bases, read in frame from the first base. Total RNA and DNA were co-extracted from roughly 18-30 mg of bulk tissue with the AllPrep DNA/RNA mini kit, without cell sorting. Surgical resection was performed in China between late 2015 and early 2016 on about 5 patients with histopathologically diagnosed primary liver carcinoma. At the time of sampling, the patients were treatment-naive and had chronic HBV infection. Five spatially separated regions were sampled per tumor: superior, inferior, left-lateral and right-lateral poles, plus the tumor centre. Histology showed that every tumor sample contained more than 90% viable tumor cells. Fresh tumor and adjacent tissue pieces were bisected; one half was stored in RNAlater at -80°C, the other sent for histology.

The sequence links TRBV29-1 to TRBJ2-3; a stretch of 10 junction bases matches TRBD1. Sequenced sample: liver tumor tissue from sampling region 3. Explained via the paper, the cell subset or site label denotes: tumor region T3, left-lateral pole. The clonotype originates from a man between 40 and 49 years old with primary liver carcinoma and hepatitis B virus infection. Here the CDR3 is given as CSVELWDRGVADTQYF. The DNA sequence is as follows: TGCAGCGTTGAACTCTGGGACAGGGGAGTTGCCGATACGCAGTATTTT.